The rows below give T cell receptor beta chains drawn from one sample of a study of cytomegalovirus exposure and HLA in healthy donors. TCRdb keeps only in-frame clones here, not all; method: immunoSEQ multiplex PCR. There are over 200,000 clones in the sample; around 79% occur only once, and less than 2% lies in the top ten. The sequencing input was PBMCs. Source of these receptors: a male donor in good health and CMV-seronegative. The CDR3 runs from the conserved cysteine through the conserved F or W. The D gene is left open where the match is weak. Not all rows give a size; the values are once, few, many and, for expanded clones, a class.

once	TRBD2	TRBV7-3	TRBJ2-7	TGTGCCAGCAGCTTTAAGCGGGGGGGCGAGCAGTACTTC	CASSFKRGGEQYF
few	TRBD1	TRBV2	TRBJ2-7	TGTGCCAACACGGGACAGGGACCCTACGAGCAGTACTTC	CANTGQGPYEQYF
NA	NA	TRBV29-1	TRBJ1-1	TGCAGCGTTAAGGGACACATGAACACTGAAGCTTTCTTT	CSVKGHMNTEAFF
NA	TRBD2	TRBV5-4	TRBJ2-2	TGTGCCAGCAGCTTGGCTAGCGGGGGGGCCGGGGAGCTGTTTTTT	CASSLASGGAGELFF
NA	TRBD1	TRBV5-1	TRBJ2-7	TGCGCCAGCAGCTTGGAGGGACAGGTCCAGCAGTACTTC	CASSLEGQVQQYF
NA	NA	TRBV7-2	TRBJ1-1	TGTGCCAGCAGCGCAACAGGTGGCGGCACTGAAGCTTTCTTT	CASSATGGGTEAFF
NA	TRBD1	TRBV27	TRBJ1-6	TGTGCCAGCAGTTTATTAGGACAGGGGAATTCACCCCTCCACTTT	CASSLLGQGNSPLHF
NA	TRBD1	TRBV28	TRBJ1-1	TGTGCCAGCAGCCGCGGACCGGGACAGGGGGTCCAGGCTTTCTTT	CASSRGPGQGVQAFF
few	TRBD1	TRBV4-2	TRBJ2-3	TGTGCCAGCAGCCAAGCACCGGGACAGGGGCCTGACACAGATACGCAGTATTTT	CASSQAPGQGPDTDTQYF
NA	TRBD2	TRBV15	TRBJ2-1	TGTGCCACCAGCAGAGATCCGCCGACTAGCGGGAATGAGCAGTTCTTC	CATSRDPPTSGNEQFF
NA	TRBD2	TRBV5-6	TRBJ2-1	TGTGCCAGCAGCCCGGGACTAGAATTCGTCAATGAGCAGTTCTTC	CASSPGLEFVNEQFF
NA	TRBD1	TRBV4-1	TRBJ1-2	TGCGCCAGCAGCCAAGAGGCAGGGGGCGAAGGCTATGGCTACACCTTC	CASSQEAGGEGYGYTF
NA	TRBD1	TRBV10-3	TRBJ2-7	TGTGCCTCAATGCAGGGGACAGACTCCTACGAGCAGTACTTC	CASMQGTDSYEQYF
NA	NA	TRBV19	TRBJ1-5	TGTGCCAGTAGTATAGGACAACTCGATAGCAATCAGCCCCAGCATTTT	CASSIGQLDSNQPQHF
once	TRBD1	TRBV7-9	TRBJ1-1	TGTGCCAGCAGCTTAGCCCCCCGACAGGGCAACACTGAAGCTTTCTTT	CASSLAPRQGNTEAFF
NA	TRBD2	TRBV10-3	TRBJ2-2	TGTGCCACCCGGGGGGGGCCGAACACCGGGGAGCTGTTTTTT	CATRGGPNTGELFF
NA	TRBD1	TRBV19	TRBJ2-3	TGTGCCAGTAGTCCAGGACAGGGGCCCACAGATACGCAGTATTTT	CASSPGQGPTDTQYF
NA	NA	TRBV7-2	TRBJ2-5	TGTGCCAGCAGCCCAATAGCGGCCCGAGGGGAGACCCAGTACTTC	CASSPIAARGETQYF
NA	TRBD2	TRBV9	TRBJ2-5	TGTGCCAGCAGCAAGTTGAATCTAGCGGGGGGTGAGACCCAGTACTTC	CASSKLNLAGGETQYF
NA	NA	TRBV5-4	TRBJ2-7	TGTGCCAGCAGCTCCCCAGGGTCCTACGAGCAGTACTTC	CASSSPGSYEQYF
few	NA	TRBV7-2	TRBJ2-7	TGTGCCAGCAGCTTAGATCGGCGGGAAGGTAACGAGCAGTACTTC	CASSLDRREGNEQYF
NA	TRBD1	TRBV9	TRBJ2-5	TGTGCCAGCAGCGTAGCCGACAGGGGCCGGGAGCAAGAGACCCAGTACTTC	CASSVADRGREQETQYF
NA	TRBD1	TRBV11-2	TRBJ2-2	TGTGCCAGCATAGGACAGGGGCGGACCGGGGAGCTGTTTTTT	CASIGQGRTGELFF
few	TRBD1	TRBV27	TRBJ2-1	TGTGCCAGCAGTTTAGCCCTCGGGACAGTCGACAATGAGCAGTTCTTC	CASSLALGTVDNEQFF
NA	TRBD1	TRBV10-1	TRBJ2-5	TGCGCCGGATCCGGGACAGGCGAACAAGAGACCCAGTACTTC	CAGSGTGEQETQYF